This T cell receptor beta chain was retrieved from a study of blood T cell repertoires in COVID-19. Study at large: Samples representing acute and convalescent COVID-19 were sourced from the United States, Italy and Spain. From T cells, B-cell-depleted T cells, or PBMCs came the material, which was cDNA or gDNA.

This clone was seen ten or more times. Per the study methods: Nucleated cell number was recorded as an estimate derived from reference gene primer amplification. Data came from immunoSEQ multiplex PCR; TCRdb stores just in-frame clones and leaves some out. V, J and clone size were drawn from that table, and D and trimming were deduced from the DNA. Found here are 90,000 to 150,000 clones, less than 90% of them singletons; the top ten hold roughly 10%. Trimming shortened V by 3 bases and J by 10 bases, and 9 bases separated the two germline ends. Per germline, CDR1 LGHDT and CDR2 YNNKEL (reference sequence). The CDR3 has 11 residues.

What was sequenced was peripheral blood. The rearrangement links TRBV3-1 (or the pseudogene TRBV3-2) to TRBJ1-1, with a weak D call TRBD1 (6 bases). The TCR sequence derives from an elderly man with acute or convalescent COVID-19. In DNA, the CDR3 is TGTGCCAGCAGCCACGGACAGAGAGCTTTCTTT. This encodes CASSHGQRAFF.